The clone carrying this T cell receptor beta chain was observed a single time. The data originate from a study of control samples from healthy donors and cancer patients. Generated by immunoSEQ multiplex PCR, the TCRdb table keeps only in-frame clones and is missing some. The sample lists tens of thousands of clones; around four fifths were seen once. The CDR3 sequence is 13 residues long. Trimming took 2 bases from V and 13 from J; bases not matched to a gene: 8. V usage is TRBV12-3 or TRBV12-4 and J usage is TRBJ2-1; TRBD1 matches at 7 bases. The TCR originated in a man younger than 45 in good health. Sample: blood. The CDR3 loop reads CASSLQGTVLQFF. DNA of the CDR3: TGTGCCAGCAGTTTACAGGGGACAGTTCTCCAGTTCTTC.